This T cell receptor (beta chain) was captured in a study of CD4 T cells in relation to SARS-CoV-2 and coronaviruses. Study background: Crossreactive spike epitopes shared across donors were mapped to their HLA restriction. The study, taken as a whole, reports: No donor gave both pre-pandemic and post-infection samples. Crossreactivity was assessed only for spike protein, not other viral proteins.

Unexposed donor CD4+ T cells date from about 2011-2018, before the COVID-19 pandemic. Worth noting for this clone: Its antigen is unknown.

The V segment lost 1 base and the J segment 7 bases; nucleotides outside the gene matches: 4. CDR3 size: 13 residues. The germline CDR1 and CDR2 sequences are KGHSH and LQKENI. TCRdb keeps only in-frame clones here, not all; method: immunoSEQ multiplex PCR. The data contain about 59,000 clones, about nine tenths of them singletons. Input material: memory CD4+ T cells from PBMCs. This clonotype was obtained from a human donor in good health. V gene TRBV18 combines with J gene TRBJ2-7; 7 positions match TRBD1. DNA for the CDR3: TGTGCCAGCTCACCACAGGGGGCGCGAGAGCAGTACTTC. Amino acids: CASSPQGAREQYF.